These 7 T cell receptor beta chains came from one sample sequenced in a study of cytomegalovirus exposure and HLA in healthy donors. PCR amplification relied on 60 Vbeta primers (plus 13 Jbeta primers). TCRdb keeps only in-frame clones here, not all; method: immunoSEQ multiplex PCR. The sample has over 200,000 clones, roughly 84% seen once. Material for sequencing was PBMCs. Receptors originate from a human donor in good health.

The rearrangement uses TRBV6-5 and TRBJ2-5; 7 bases line up with TRBD1. This CDR3 comprises 15 residues. V lost 5 bases and J lost 3; bases outside the gene matches: 9. Germline values: CDR1 MNHEY, CDR2 SVGAGI. This CDR3 is CASSSYPGGKETQYF. In DNA form, the CDR3 reads TGTGCCAGCAGTAGCTATCCAGGGGGTAAAGAGACCCAGTACTTC.

The chain recombines TRBV4-3 with TRBJ2-6; TRBD1 agrees at 7 bases. Trimming removed 4 bases from V and 2 bases from J; junction bases left unmatched: 8. The CDR3 totals 17 residues. CDR1 and CDR2 from the germline V gene are LGHNA and YSLEER. The CDR3 reads CASSLRQGGAGANVLTF. CDR3 DNA: TGCGCCAGCAGCCTGAGACAGGGTGGCGCTGGGGCCAACGTCCTGACTTTC.

The gene calls are TRBV7-8 and TRBJ2-1; 12 nucleotides match TRBD2. With V trimmed by 5 bases and J by 3 bases, 5 bases remained unmatched. The CDR3 has 16 amino acids. Germline V lookup: CDR1 SGHVS, CDR2 FQNEAQ. CDR3 amino acids: CASSPGTSGFYNEQFF. DNA for the CDR3: TGTGCCAGCAGCCCCGGGACTAGCGGGTTCTACAATGAGCAGTTCTTC.

The rearrangement joins TRBV5-1 to TRBJ2-7; D might be TRBD2 (5 bases). Between the trimmed V and J ends, which lost 2 bases and 0 bases, there was a span of 12 bases. CDR1 and CDR2 (germline): SGHRS, YFSETQ. The CDR3 spans 15 residues. The CDR3 DNA reads as TGCGCCAGCAGCTTTCTGGAGGACCCCTCCTACGAGCAGTACTTC. It specifies CASSFLEDPSYEQYF.

This clone was seen once. J is TRBJ2-1 and V is TRBV19, with TRBD2 as a possible D gene (6 bases). The CDR3 consists of 14 residues. Germline values: CDR1 LNHDA, CDR2 SQIVND (reference sequence). V was cut by 5 bases and J by 6 bases, with 14 bases left in between. CDR3 nucleotide sequence: TGTGCCAGTAGTGGGGGGACCCTACTCAATGAGCAGTTCTTC. It is translated as CASSGGTLLNEQFF.

V usage is TRBV7-9 and J usage is TRBJ1-5; D is ambiguous. Germline values: CDR1 SEHNR, CDR2 FQNEAQ (reference sequence). CDR3 length: 13 amino acids. Trimming pared 1 base from V and 4 bases from J, leaving 5 bases between. The CDR3: CASSLGRNQPQHF. CDR3 sequence (DNA): TGTGCCAGCAGCTTAGGCAGAAATCAGCCCCAGCATTTT.

The chain uses TRBV7-2 and TRBJ1-1; 8 bases match TRBD1. This CDR3 contains 14 residues. Germline CDR1 and CDR2: SGHTA and FQGNSA. With 2 bases clipped from V and 5 bases from J, the junction kept 4 bases outside the gene matches. This CDR3 is CASSLSGGWTEAFF. For the CDR3, the DNA is TGTGCCAGCAGCTTATCAGGGGGCTGGACTGAAGCTTTCTTT.